The following is a T cell receptor (beta chain) sequence with its context. The sample originates from a study of shared clonotypes between healthy human individuals. Using immunoSEQ multiplex PCR, the repertoire was profiled, and TCRdb retains in-frame clones only, with some absent. The table lists fewer than 350,000 clones, over 75% of them singletons. V lost 4 bases and J 0 bases, leaving 5 bases between the germline ends. The germline gives CDR1 MNHEY, CDR2 SMNVEV (reference sequence). This CDR3 region has 13 residues. The TCR sequence derives from a young man in good health. The rearrangement links TRBV27 to TRBJ2-3, with D unclear. What was sequenced was memory CD8+ T cells sorted from blood. Documented subset: CD45RO+ cells pooled with CCR7-negative TemRA cells. In DNA, the CDR3 is TGTGCCAGCAGTTCCCCTAGCACAGATACGCAGTATTTT. Its translation is CASSSPSTDTQYF.